Below, 16 T cell receptor beta chains from the same sample are listed, as sequenced in a study of read filtering for tumor transcriptome and immune sequencing. Molecular barcoded adaptors covering alpha/delta and beta/gamma chains were used on about 0.4 ug RNA. TCRdb re-derived calls from the reads in MiXCR, one entry per CDR3 protein. The profile shows 35,000 to 40,000 distinct CDR3 sequences, around 13% of them singletons. Sequencing was done on a sample of a population of CD138-negative cells sorted from bone marrow. The receptor set was obtained from a donor at least 40 years old with multiple myeloma.

This clonotype was counted many times. The V call is TRBV7-9, the J call TRBJ2-3; the match to TRBD2 covers 10 bases. The V gene's germline CDR1 is SEHNR and CDR2 FQNEAQ (reference sequence). With V trimmed by 3 bases and J by 0 bases, 0 bases remained unmatched. The CDR3 has 15 residues. The CDR3 DNA is TGTGCCAGCAGCTTGACTAGCGGGAGCACAGATACGCAGTATTTT. Its translation: CASSLTSGSTDTQYF.

About this clonotype: It may be a read error: a sequence one base away is much more abundant. The rearrangement links TRBV28 to TRBJ2-3; 8 nucleotides line up with TRBD1. Germline V gene lookup returns CDR1 MDHEN and CDR2 SYDVKM. The CDR3 is made up of 16 amino acids. The CDR3 nucleotides read TGTGCCAGCAGATCAGGGGGCACCGGCCACACAAATACGCAGTGTTTT. Translation gives CASRSGGTGHTNTQCF. Supplemented by reference TRBV28 and TRBJ2-3, the full variable domain reads DVKVTQSSRYLVKRTGEKVFLECVQDMDHENMFWYRQDPGLGLRLIYFSYDVKMKEKGDIPEGYSVSREKKERFSLILESASTNQTSMYLCASRSGGTGHTNTQCFGPGTRLTVL.

This clonotype was observed at least ten times. The V call is TRBV10-3, the J call TRBJ2-1, with D unclear. The CDR3 consists of 14 residues. The ends were cut back, 6 bases at V and 0 bases at J, with 9 bases in the middle. Germline V gives CDR1 ENHRY, CDR2 SYGVKD. For the CDR3, the DNA is TGTGCCATCAGGGACCGAAGCTCCTACAATGAGCAGTTCTTC. Protein sequence: CAIRDRSSYNEQFF.

About this clonotype: A far bigger clonotype differs at one base, so this is likely a read error. V is TRBV6-5 and J is TRBJ2-1; no clear D gene. This CDR3 is built from 14 residues. The V gene lost 5 bases and the J gene lost 0 bases, with 8 bases spanning the gap. The germline gives CDR1 MNHEY, CDR2 SVGAGI. The CDR3 sequence is CASSLGSSYNEQFF. The CDR3 DNA is TGTGCCAGCAGTCTCGGCTCCTCCTACAATGAGCAGTTCTTC.

This clonotype was counted at least ten times. The rearrangement joins TRBV10-3 to TRBJ2-1; 7 nucleotides match TRBD2. The junction had 7 bases not matched to a gene; V was cut back by 8 bases and J by 6 bases. Germline loops: CDR1 ENHRY, CDR2 SYGVKD. This CDR3 contains 13 residues. The CDR3 coding sequence is TGTGCCATCGGGAGGGACTCCCCCAATGAGCAGTTCTTC. Amino acid sequence: CAIGRDSPNEQFF.

The V and J genes are TRBV11-2 and TRBJ2-4; D not resolved. CDR1 SGHAT and CDR2 FQNNGV come from the germline V gene. Between the trimmed V and J ends, which lost 5 bases and 4 bases, there was a span of 3 bases. There are 11 residues in the CDR3. CDR3 amino acids: CASSIKNIQYF. In DNA, the CDR3 is TGTGCCAGCAGCATAAAAAACATTCAGTACTTC.

This clonotype has ten or more counts. The V gene is TRBV18, the J gene TRBJ1-1, with D perhaps matching TRBD1 (6 bases). The ends were cut back, 6 bases at V and 5 bases at J, with 19 bases in the middle. There are 15 residues in the CDR3. CDR1 is KGHSH, CDR2 LQKENI, per germline. In DNA, the CDR3 is TGTGCCAGCTCCGTACCACAGGGAGGGGGAACTGAAGCTTTCTTT. This translates into CASSVPQGGGTEAFF.

This clonotype appeared many times. J is TRBJ1-6 and V is TRBV19; 8 bases agree with TRBD1. Trimming took 4 bases from V and 8 from J; bases not matched to a gene: 4. This CDR3 contains 14 residues. Germline V gives CDR1 LNHDA, CDR2 SQIVND (reference sequence). CDR3 nucleotides: TGTGCCAGTAGTAGGGGACAGGCTGATTCACCCCTCCACTTT. It specifies CASSRGQADSPLHF.

This clonotype was picked up many times. J is TRBJ2-1 and V is TRBV6-1; 9 nucleotides line up with TRBD2. V shed 10 bases and J 5 bases; nucleotides not matched to a gene: 12. This CDR3 region has 15 residues. Germline lookup yields CDR1 MNHNS and CDR2 SASEGT. As DNA, the CDR3 is TGTGCCATCCAAAGGGTAGCGGGAGAACACAATGAGCAGTTCTTC. It specifies CAIQRVAGEHNEQFF.

This clonotype was picked up a small number of times. A single base is all that separates this from a far larger clone, so a read error is likely. The V call is TRBV6-5, the J call TRBJ1-4, with TRBD1 matching 7 bases. Germline CDR1 and CDR2: MNHEY and SVGAGI. This CDR3 spans 13 amino acids. Here the CDR3 reads CASTTGLWDTQCF. In DNA form, the CDR3 reads TGTGCCAGCACGACAGGGCTATGGGATACGCAGTGTTTT.

This clonotype was observed many times. The V call is TRBV18, the J call TRBJ2-7; unclear D gene. Trimming shortened V by 1 base and J by 1 base, and 14 bases separated the two germline ends. Per the germline V gene, CDR1 is KGHSH and CDR2 is LQKENI. The CDR3 sequence is 16 residues long. CDR3 sequence: CASSPQTGDPSYEQYF. The CDR3 DNA sequence: TGTGCCAGCTCACCACAGACTGGTGACCCATCCTACGAGCAGTACTTC.

This clonotype has more than one count but fewer than ten. A far larger clone is just one base off, so this is likely a read error. J is TRBJ1-4 and V is TRBV19; 7 nucleotides match TRBD1. The better agreement between TRBJ1-5 and the DNA end casts doubt on the J call. This CDR3 spans 16 amino acids. Germline CDR1 reads LNHDA; CDR2 reads SQIVND (reference sequence). The chain's CDR3 is CASSIGTGAEASTQHF. The CDR3 coding sequence is TGTGCCAGTAGTATAGGGACAGGAGCGGAAGCGAGTACGCAGCATTTT.

This clonotype was recorded at least ten times. This chain connects TRBV2 to TRBJ2-3; 8 bases are a match to TRBD2. CDR1 is SNHLY, CDR2 FYNNEI, per germline. After removal of 9 bases from V and 0 bases from J, the junction contained 5 bases not matched to a gene. CDR3 length: 14 residues. This chain's CDR3 is CASTGLGSTDTQYF. The CDR3 DNA reads TGTGCCAGTACGGGACTAGGGAGCACAGATACGCAGTATTTT. Full variable domain (outside the CDR3, taken from reference TRBV2 and TRBJ2-3): EPEVTQTPSHQVTQMGQEVILRCVPISNHLYFYWYRQILGQKVEFLVSFYNNEISEKSEIFDDQFSVERPDGSNFTLKIRSTKLEDSAMYFCASTGLGSTDTQYFGPGTRLTVL.

This clonotype was seen repeatedly, ten times or more. The chain uses TRBV7-2 and TRBJ2-5; D remains ambiguous. The V end was cut by 5 bases, the J end by 4 bases, with 17 bases between. The germline CDR1 and CDR2 sequences are SGHTA and FQGNSA. The CDR3 consists of 15 residues. The CDR3 DNA follows: TGTGCCAGCAGCACTTACAGCCCGCCCTCAGAGACCCAGTACTTC. Amino acids: CASSTYSPPSETQYF.

Turning to this clonotype: One base separates it from a far larger clone, so it is likely a read error. The rearrangement uses TRBV5-4 and TRBJ2-1, with 10 bases matching TRBD2. CDR1 and CDR2 (germline): SGHNT, YYREEE (reference sequence). The CDR3 sequence is 18 residues long. CDR3 loop: CAGSLGLAGEPTYNEQFF. For the CDR3, the DNA is TGTGCCGGCAGCTTAGGCCTAGCGGGAGAGCCTACCTACAATGAGCAGTTCTTC.

This clonotype was observed many times. CDR3 sequence: CSAPGQLNTEAFF. For the CDR3, the DNA is TGCAGTGCTCCGGGACAGCTGAACACTGAAGCTTTCTTT. The chain recombines TRBV20-1 with TRBJ1-1, with TRBD1 matching 7 bases. V gave up 5 bases and J gave up 0 bases; unmatched junction bases: 3. Germline loops: CDR1 DFQATT, CDR2 SNEGSKA (reference sequence). The CDR3 has 13 residues.